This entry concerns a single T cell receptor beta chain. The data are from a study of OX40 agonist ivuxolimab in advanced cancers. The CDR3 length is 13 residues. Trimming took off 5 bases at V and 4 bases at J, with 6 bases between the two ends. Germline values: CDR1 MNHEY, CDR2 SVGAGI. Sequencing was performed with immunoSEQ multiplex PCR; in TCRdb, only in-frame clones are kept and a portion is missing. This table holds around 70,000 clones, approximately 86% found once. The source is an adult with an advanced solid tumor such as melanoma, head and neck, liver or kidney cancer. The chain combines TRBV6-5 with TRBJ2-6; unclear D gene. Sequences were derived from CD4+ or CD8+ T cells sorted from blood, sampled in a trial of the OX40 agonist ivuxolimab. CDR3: CASSRAGANVLTF. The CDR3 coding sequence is TGTGCCAGCAGTCGGGCGGGGGCCAACGTCCTGACTTTC.